The present T cell receptor beta chain was sequenced within a study of CD8 T cell repertoires and HIV-1 epitope variants. Findings and limits, study-wide: Most of the nine antigen-specific clonotypes appeared cross-reactive to autologous or escape variants.

Generated by immunoSEQ multiplex PCR, the TCRdb table keeps only in-frame clones and is missing some. The sample records over 5,500 clones, roughly 70% being singletons. CDR3 length: 13 amino acids. CDR1 MDHEN and CDR2 SYDVKM come from the germline V gene. Trimming took off 4 bases at V and 4 bases at J, with 9 bases between the two ends. Comments on this clone: Its antigen is undetermined.

The rearrangement links TRBV28 to TRBJ2-3; TRBD1 might be the D (6 bases). The source is a male donor with HIV. Material for sequencing was cultured CD8+ T cells derived from PBMCs. CDR3 in DNA: TGTGCCAGCAGTTGGACAGCCGCAGATACGCAGTATTTT. Protein: CASSWTAADTQYF.